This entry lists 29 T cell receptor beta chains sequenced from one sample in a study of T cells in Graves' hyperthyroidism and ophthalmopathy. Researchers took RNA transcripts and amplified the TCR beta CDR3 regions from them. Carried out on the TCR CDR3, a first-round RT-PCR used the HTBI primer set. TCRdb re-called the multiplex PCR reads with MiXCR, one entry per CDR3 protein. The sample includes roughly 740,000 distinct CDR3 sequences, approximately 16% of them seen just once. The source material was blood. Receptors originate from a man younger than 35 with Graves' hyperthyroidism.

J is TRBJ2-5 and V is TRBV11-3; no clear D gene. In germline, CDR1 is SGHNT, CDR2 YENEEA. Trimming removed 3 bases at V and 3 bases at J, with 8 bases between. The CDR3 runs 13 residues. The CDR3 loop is CASSFEIEETQYF. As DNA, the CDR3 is TGTGCCAGCAGCTTCGAGATAGAAGAGACCCAGTACTTC.

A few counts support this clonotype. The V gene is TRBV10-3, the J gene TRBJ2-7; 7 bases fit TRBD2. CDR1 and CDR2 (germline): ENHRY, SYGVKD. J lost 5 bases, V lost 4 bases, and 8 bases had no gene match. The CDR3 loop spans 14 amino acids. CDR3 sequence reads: CAISGGGSGDEQYF. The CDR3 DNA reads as TGTGCCATCAGTGGGGGGGGGAGTGGGGACGAGCAGTACTTC.

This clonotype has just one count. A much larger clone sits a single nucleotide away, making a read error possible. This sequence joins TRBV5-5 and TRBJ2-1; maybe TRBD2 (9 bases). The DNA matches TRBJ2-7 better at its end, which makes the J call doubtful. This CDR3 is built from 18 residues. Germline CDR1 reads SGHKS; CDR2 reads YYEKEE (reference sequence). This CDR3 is CASRHRGSAGGPYNEQYF. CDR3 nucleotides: TGTGCCAGCAGACACAGGGGGTCTGCGGGAGGGCCTTACAATGAGCAGTACTTC.

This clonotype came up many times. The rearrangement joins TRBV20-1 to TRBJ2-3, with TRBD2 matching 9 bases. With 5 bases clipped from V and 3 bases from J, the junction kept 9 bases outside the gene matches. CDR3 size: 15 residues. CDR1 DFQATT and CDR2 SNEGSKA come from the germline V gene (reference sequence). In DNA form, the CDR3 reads TGCAGTGCTTTAACCGGACTAGCGAAGACAGATACGCAGTATTTT. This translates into CSALTGLAKTDTQYF.

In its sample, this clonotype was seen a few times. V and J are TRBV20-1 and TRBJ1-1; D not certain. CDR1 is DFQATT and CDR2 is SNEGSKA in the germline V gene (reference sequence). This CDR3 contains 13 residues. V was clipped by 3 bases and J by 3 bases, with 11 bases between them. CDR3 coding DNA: TGCAGTGCTAGCAGGTCGCAGTACACTGAAGCTTTCTTT. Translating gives CSASRSQYTEAFF.

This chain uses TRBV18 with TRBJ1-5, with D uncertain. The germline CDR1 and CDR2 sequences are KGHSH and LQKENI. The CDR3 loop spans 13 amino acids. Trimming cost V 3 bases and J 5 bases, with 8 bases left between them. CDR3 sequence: CASSPRKDQPQHF. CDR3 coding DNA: TGTGCCAGCTCACCTAGGAAGGATCAGCCCCAGCATTTT.

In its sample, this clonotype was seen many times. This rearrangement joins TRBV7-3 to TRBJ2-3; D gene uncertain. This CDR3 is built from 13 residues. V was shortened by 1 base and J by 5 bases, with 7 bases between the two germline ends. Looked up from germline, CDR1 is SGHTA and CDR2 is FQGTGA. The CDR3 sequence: CASSLNERDTQYF. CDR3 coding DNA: TGTGCCAGCAGCTTAAATGAGAGAGATACGCAGTATTTT.

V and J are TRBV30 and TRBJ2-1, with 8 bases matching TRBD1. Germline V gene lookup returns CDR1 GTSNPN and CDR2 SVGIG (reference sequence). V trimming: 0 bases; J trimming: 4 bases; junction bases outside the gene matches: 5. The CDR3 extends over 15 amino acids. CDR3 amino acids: CAWSVMDRVYNEQFF. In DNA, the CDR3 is TGTGCCTGGAGTGTAATGGACAGGGTTTACAATGAGCAGTTCTTC.

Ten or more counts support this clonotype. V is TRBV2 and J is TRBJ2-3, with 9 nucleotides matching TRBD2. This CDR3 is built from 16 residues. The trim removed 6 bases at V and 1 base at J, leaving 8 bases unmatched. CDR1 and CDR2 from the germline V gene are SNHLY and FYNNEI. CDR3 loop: CASSRTSAGGTDTQYF. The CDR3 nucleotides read TGTGCCAGCAGCCGGACTAGCGCGGGTGGCACAGATACGCAGTATTTT.

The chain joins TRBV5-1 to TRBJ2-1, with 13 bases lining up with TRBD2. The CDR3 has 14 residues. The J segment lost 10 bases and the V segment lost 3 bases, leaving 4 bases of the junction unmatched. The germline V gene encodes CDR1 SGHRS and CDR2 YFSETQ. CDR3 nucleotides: TGCGCCAGCAGCTGGGGGACTAGCGGGATCGAGCAGTTCTTC. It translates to CASSWGTSGIEQFF.

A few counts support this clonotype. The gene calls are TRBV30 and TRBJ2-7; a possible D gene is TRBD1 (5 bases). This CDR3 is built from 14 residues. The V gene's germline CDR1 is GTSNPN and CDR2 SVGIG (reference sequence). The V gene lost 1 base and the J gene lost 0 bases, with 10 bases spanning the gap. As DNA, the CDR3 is TGTGCCTGGAGTGAAATGGACACCTCCTACGAGCAGTACTTC. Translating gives CAWSEMDTSYEQYF.

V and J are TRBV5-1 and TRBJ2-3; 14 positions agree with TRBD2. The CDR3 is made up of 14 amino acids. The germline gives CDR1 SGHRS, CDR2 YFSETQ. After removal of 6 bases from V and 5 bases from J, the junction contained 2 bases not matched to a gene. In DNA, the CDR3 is TGCGCCAGCATGGGACTAGCGGGGGAAGATACGCAGTATTTT. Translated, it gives CASMGLAGEDTQYF.

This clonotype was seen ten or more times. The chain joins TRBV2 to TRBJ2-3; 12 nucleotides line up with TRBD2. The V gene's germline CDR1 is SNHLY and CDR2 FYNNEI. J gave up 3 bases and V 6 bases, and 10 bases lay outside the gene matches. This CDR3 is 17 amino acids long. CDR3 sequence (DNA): TGTGCCAGCAGGTGGACTAGCGGGATGGTTTTTACAGATACGCAGTATTTT. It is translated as CASRWTSGMVFTDTQYF.

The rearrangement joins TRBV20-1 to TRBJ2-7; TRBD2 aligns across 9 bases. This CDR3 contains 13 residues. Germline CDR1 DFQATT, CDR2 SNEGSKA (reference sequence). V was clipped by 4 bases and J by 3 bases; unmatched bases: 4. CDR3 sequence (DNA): TGCAGTGCTATTCTAGCGGGACTCTACGAGCAGTACTTC. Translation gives CSAILAGLYEQYF.

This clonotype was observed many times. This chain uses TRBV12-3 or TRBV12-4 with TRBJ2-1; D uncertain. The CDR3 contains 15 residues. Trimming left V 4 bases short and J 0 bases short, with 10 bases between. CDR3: CASSYWGSSYNEQFF. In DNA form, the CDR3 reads TGTGCCAGCAGTTATTGGGGAAGCTCCTACAATGAGCAGTTCTTC.

CDR3 DNA sequence: TGCGCCAGCAGCCCGCGACAGGGGCACGAGCAGTACTTC. Translated, it gives CASSPRQGHEQYF. V usage is TRBV4-1 and J usage is TRBJ2-7; 8 bases line up with TRBD1. Trimming removed 4 bases from V and 5 bases from J; junction bases left unmatched: 4. CDR1 is MGHRA and CDR2 is YSYEKL in the germline V gene. The CDR3 covers 13 residues.

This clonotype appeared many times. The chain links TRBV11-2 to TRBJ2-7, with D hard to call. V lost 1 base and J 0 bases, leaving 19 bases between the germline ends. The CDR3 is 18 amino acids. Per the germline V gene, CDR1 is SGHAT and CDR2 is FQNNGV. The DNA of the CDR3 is TGTGCCAGCAGCTTAGGATCAGGTTCGAGCCGGAGCTCCTACGAGCAGTACTTC. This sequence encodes CASSLGSGSSRSSYEQYF. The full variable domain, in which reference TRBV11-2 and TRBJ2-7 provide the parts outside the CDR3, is EAGVAQSPRYKIIEKRQSVAFWCNPISGHATLYWYQQILGQGPKLLIQFQNNGVVDDSQLPKDRFSAERLKGVDSTLKIQPAKLEDSAVYLCASSLGSGSSRSSYEQYFGPGTRLTVT.

CDR3 residues: CASSPDPSANTGELFF. The CDR3 DNA is TGTGCCAGCAGCCCAGACCCGTCGGCGAACACCGGGGAGCTGTTTTTT. The V call is TRBV9, the J call TRBJ2-2; unclear D gene. V was cut by 4 bases and J by 0 bases, with 13 bases left in between. Germline loops: CDR1 SGDLS, CDR2 YYNGEE. The CDR3 spans 16 residues.

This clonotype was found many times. The CDR3 nucleotides are TGTGCCACCAGTGATTATGGGGGAGCGATAGATACGCAGTATTTT. As protein: CATSDYGGAIDTQYF. The V and J genes are TRBV24-1 and TRBJ2-3; D is perhaps TRBD1 or TRBD2 (5 bases each). The V end was cut by 2 bases, the J end by 5 bases, with 13 bases between. In germline, CDR1 is KGHDR, CDR2 SFDVKD. The length of the CDR3 is 15 residues.

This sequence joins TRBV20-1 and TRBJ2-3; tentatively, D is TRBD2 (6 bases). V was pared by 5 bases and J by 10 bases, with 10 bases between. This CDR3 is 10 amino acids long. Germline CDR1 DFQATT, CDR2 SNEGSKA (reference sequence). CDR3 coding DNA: TGCAGTGCTCGGACTAAGGCGCAGTATTTT. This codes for CSARTKAQYF.

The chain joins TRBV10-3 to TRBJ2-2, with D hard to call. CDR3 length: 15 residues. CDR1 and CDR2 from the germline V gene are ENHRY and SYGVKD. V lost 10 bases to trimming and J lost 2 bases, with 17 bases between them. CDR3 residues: CASQFVVENTGELFF. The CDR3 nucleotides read TGTGCCAGCCAGTTTGTGGTGGAAAACACCGGGGAGCTGTTTTTT.

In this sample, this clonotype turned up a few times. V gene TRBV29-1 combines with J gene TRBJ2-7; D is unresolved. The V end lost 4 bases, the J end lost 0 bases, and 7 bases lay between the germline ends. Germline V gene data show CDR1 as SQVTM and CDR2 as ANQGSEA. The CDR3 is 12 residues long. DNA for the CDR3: TGCAGCGTTGGAAAGGACTCCTACGAGCAGTACTTC. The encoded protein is CSVGKDSYEQYF.

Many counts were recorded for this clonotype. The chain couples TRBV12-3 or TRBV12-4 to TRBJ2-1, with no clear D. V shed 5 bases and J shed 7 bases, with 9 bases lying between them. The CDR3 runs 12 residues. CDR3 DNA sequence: TGTGCCAGCAGTCCTCTAGAGAATGAGCAGTTCTTC. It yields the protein CASSPLENEQFF.

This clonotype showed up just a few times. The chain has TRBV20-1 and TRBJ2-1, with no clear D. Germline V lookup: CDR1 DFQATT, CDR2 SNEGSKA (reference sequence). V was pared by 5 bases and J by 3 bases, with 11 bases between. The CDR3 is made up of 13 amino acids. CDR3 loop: CSAQALLYNEQFF. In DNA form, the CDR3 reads TGCAGTGCTCAGGCCCTCCTCTACAATGAGCAGTTCTTC.

In nucleotides, the CDR3 is TGTGCCAGCAGTTGGGGACAGACTTTTTCACCCCTCCACTTT. It codes for CASSWGQTFSPLHF. This chain joins TRBV6-5 and TRBJ1-6; 7 bases are a match to TRBD1. The CDR3 length is 14 residues. CDR1 is MNHEY, CDR2 SVGAGI, per germline. V gave up 4 bases and J gave up 9 bases; unmatched junction bases: 6.

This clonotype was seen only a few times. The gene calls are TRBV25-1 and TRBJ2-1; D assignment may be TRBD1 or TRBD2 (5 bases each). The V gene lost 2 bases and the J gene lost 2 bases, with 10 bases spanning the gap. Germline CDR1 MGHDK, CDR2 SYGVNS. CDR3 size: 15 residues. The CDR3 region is CASSEPGGPYNEQFF. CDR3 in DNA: TGTGCCAGCAGTGAACCTGGGGGTCCCTACAATGAGCAGTTCTTC.

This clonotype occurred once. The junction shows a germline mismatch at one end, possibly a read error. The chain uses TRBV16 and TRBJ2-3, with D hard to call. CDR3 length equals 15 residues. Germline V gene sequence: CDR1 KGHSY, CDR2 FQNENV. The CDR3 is CTSSQSGASTDTQYF. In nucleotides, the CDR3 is TGTACCAGCAGCCAATCCGGCGCTAGCACAGATACGCAGTATTTT.

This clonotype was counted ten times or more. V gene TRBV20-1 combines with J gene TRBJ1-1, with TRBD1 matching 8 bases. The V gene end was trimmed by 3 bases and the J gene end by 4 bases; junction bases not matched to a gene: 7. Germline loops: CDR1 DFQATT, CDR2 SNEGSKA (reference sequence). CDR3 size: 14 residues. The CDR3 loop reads CSARGRGLGTEAFF. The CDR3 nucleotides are TGCAGTGCTAGGGGCAGGGGGCTGGGCACTGAAGCTTTCTTT.

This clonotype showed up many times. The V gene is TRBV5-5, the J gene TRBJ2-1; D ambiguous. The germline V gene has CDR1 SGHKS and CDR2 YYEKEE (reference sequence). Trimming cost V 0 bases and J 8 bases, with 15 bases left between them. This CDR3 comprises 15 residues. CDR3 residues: CASSLGLATTDEQFF. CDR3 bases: TGTGCCAGCAGCTTGGGTTTAGCTACAACGGATGAGCAGTTCTTC.